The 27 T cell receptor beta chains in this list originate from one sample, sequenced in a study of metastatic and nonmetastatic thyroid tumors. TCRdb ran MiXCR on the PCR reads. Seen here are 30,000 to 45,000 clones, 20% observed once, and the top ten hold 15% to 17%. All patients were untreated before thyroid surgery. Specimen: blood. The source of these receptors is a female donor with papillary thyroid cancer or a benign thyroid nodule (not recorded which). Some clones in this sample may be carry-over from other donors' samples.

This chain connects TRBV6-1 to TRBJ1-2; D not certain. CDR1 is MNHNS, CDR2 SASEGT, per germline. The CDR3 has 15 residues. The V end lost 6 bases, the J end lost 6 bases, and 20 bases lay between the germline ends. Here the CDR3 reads CASSPMWPMVNGYTF. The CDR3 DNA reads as TGTGCCAGCAGCCCCATGTGGCCCATGGTGAATGGCTACACCTTC.

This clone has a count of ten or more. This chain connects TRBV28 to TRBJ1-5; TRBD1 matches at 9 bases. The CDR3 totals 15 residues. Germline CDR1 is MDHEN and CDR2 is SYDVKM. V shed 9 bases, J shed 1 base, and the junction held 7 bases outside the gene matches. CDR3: CASGQGSGSNQPQHF. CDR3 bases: TGTGCCAGTGGACAGGGGTCCGGCAGCAATCAGCCCCAGCATTTT.

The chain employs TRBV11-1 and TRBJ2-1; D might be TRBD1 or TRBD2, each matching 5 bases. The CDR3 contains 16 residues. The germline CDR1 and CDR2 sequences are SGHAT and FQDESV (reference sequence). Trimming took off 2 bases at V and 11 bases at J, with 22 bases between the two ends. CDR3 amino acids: CASSLTGSEGVNKQFF. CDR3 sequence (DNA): TGTGCCAGCAGCTTAACGGGGAGCGAAGGGGTAAATAAGCAGTTCTTC. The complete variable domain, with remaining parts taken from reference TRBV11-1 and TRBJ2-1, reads EAEVAQSPRYKITEKSQAVAFWCDPISGHATLYWYRQILGQGPELLVQFQDESVVDDSQLPKDRFSAERLKGVDSTLKIQPAELGDSAMYLCASSLTGSEGVNKQFFGPGTRLTVL.

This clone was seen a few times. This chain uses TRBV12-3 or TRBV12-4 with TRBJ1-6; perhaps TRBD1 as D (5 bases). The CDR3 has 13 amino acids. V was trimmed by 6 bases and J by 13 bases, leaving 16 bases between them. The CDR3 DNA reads TGTGCCAGCAGCCCCCTGGGGGGGTCGCCCCTCCACTTT. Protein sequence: CASSPLGGSPLHF.

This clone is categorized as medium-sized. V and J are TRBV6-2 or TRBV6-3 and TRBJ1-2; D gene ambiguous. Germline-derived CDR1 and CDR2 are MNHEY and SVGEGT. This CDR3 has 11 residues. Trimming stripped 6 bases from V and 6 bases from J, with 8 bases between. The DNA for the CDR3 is TGTGCCAGCAGAGACGAGGATGGCTACACCTTC. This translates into CASRDEDGYTF.

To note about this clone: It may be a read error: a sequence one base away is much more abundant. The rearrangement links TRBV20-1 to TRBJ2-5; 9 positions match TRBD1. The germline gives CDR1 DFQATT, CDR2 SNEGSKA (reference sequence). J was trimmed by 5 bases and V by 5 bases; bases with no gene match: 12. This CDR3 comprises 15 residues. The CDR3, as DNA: TGCAGTGCTTTGGGGGGACAGGGCGTCTGGGAGACCCAGTACTTC. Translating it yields CSALGGQGVWETQYF.

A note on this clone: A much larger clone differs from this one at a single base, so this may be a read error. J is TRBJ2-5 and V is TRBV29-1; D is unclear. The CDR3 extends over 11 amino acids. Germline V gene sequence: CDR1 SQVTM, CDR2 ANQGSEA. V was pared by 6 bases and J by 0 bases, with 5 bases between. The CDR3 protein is CSVENQETQYF. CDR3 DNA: TGCAGCGTAGAGAACCAAGAGACCCAGTACTTC.

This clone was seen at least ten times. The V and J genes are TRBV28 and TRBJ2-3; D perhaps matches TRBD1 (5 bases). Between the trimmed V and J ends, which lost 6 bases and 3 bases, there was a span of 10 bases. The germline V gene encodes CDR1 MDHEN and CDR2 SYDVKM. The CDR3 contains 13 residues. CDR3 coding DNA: TGTGCCAGCAGACTTAGGGGAACAGATACGCAGTATTTT. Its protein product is CASRLRGTDTQYF.

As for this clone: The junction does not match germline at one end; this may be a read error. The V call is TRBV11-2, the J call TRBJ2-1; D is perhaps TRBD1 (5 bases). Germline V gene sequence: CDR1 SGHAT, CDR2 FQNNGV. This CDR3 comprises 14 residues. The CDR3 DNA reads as TGTTCCAGTTCCGGTGGGGCAGCCTACAATGAGCAGTTCTTC. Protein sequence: CSSSGGAAYNEQFF.

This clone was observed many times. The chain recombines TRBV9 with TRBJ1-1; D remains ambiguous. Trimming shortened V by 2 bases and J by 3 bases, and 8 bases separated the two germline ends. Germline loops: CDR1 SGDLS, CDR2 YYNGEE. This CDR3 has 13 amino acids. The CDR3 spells CASSVRRDTEAFF. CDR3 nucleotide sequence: TGTGCCAGCAGCGTTAGACGGGACACTGAAGCTTTCTTT.

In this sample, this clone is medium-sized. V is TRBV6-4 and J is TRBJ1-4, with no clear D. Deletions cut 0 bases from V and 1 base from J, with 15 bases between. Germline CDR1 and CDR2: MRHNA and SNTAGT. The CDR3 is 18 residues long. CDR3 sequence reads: CASSDSGGSPLTNEKLFF. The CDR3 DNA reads TGTGCCAGCAGTGACTCCGGCGGAAGTCCTTTAACTAATGAAAAACTGTTTTTT.

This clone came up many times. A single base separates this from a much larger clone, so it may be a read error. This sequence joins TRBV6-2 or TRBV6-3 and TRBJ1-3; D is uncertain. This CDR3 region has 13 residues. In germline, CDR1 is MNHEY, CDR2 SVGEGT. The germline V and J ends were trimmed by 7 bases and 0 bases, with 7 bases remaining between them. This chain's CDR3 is CASNPPSGNTIYF. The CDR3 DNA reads TGTGCCAGCAACCCACCCTCTGGAAACACCATATATTTT.

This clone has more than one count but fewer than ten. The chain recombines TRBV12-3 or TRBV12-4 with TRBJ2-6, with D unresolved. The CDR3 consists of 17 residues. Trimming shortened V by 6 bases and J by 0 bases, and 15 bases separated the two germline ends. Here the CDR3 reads CASSPCDAISGANVLTF. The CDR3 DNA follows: TGTGCCAGCAGCCCGTGTGACGCCATCTCTGGGGCCAACGTCCTGACTTTC.

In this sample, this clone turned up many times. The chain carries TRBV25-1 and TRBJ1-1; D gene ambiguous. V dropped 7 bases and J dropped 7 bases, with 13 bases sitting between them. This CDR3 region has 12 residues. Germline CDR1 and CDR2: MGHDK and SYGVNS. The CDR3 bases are TGTGCCAGCACCGAAGGACTAGGTGAAGCTTTCTTT. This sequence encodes CASTEGLGEAFF.

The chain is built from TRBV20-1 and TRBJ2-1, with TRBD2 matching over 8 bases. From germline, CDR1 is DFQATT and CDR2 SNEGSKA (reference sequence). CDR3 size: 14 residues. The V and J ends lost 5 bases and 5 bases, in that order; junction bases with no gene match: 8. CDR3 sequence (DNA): TGCAGTGCTTGGAGTCCAGCGGGAGACAATGAGCAGTTCTTC. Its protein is CSAWSPAGDNEQFF.

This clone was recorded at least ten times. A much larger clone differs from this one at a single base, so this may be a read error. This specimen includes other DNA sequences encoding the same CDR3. CDR3 in amino acids: CASSYQGAGGNTIYF. In nucleotides, the CDR3 is TGCGCCAGCAGTTATCAGGGGGCGGGAGGAAACACCATATATTTT. This chain joins TRBV6-1 and TRBJ1-3, with 8 bases aligning to TRBD1. CDR3 length: 15 residues. Germline CDR1 reads MNHNS; CDR2 reads SASEGT.

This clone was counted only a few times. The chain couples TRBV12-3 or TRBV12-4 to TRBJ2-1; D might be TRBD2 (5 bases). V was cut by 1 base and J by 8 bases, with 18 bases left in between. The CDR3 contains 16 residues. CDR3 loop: CASSLDGLANGDEQFF. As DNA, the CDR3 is TGTGCCAGCAGTTTAGACGGTCTAGCAAATGGAGATGAGCAGTTCTTC.

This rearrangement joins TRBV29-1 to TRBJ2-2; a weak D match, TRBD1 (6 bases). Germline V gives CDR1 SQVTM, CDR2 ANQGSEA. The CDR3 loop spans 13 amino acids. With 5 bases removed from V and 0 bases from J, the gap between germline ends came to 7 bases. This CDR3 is CSVWTANTGELFF. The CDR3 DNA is TGCAGCGTTTGGACAGCGAACACCGGGGAGCTGTTTTTT.

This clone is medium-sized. The CDR3: CASSERSYNEQFF. The CDR3 DNA reads TGTGCCAGCAGTGAGCGGTCCTACAATGAGCAGTTCTTC. The chain combines TRBV6-4 with TRBJ2-1; no reliable D call. Trimming took off 3 bases at V and 1 base at J, with 4 bases between the two ends. Germline assignment: CDR1 MRHNA and CDR2 SNTAGT. The CDR3 runs to 13 residues.

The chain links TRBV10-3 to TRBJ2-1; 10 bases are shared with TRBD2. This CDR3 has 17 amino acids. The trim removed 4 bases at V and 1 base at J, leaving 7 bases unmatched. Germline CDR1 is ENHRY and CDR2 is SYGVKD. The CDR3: CAISGPRTSGSYNEQFF. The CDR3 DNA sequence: TGTGCCATCAGTGGGCCGAGGACTAGCGGTTCCTACAATGAGCAGTTCTTC.

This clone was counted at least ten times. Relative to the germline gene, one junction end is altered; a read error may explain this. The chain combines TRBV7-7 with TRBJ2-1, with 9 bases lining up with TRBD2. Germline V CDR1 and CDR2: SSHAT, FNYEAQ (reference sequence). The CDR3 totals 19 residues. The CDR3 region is CASSLAGLALVETYNEQFF. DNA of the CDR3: TGTGCTAGCAGCTTAGCTGGACTAGCGTTGGTGGAAACCTACAATGAGCAGTTCTTC.

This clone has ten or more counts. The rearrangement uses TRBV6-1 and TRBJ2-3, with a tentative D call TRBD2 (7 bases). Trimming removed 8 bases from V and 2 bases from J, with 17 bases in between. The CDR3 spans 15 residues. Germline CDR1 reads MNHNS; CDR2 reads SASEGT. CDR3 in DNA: TGTGCCAGCTCCGAGGGGGGGGGGACCACAGATACGCAGTATTTT. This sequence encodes CASSEGGGTTDTQYF.

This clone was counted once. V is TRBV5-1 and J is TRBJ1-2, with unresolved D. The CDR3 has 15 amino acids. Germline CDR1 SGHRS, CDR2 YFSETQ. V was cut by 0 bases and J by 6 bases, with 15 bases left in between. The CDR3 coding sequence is TGCGCCAGCAGCTTGGCCCCCGGCAGCCAGGATGGCTACACCTTC. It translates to CASSLAPGSQDGYTF.

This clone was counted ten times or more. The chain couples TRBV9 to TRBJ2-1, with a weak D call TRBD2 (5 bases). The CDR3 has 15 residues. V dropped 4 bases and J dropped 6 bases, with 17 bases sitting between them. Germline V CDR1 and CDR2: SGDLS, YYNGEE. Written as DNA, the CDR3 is TGTGCCAGCAGCAACGCTGGACTCCCCTCCAATGAGCAGTTCTTC. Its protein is CASSNAGLPSNEQFF.

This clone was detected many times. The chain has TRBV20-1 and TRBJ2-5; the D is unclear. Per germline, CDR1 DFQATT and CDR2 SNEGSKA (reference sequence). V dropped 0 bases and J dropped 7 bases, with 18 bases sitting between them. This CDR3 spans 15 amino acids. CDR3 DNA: TGCAGTGCTAGAGACGGGCAGGACCCCTCCCGGACCCAGTACTTC. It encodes CSARDGQDPSRTQYF.

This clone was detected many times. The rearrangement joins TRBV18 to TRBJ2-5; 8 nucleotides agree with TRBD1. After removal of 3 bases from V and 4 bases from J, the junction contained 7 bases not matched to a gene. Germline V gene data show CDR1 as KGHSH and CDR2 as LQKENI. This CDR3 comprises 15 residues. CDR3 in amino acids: CASSPRQGRGETQYF. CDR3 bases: TGTGCCAGCTCACCTAGACAGGGGAGAGGAGAGACCCAGTACTTC.

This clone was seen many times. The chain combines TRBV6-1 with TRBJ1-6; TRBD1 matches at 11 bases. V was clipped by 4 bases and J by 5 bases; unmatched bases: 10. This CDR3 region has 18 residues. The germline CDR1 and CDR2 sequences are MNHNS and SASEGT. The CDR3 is CASSAGTGGGPNNSPLHF. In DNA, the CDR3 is TGTGCCAGCAGTGCGGGGACAGGGGGAGGCCCAAATAATTCACCCCTCCACTTT.